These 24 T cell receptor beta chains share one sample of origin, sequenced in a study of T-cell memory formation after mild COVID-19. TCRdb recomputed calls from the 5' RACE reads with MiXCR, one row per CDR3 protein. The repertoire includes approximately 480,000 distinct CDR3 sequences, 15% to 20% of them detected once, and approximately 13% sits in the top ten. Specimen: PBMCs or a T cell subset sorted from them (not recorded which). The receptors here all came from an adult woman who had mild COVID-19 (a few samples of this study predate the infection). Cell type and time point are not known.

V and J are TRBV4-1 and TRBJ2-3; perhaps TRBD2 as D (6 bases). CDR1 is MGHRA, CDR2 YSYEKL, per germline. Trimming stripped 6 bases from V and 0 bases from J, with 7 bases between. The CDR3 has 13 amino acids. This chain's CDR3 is CASSGGSTDTQYF. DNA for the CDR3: TGCGCCAGCAGTGGGGGGAGCACAGATACGCAGTATTTT.

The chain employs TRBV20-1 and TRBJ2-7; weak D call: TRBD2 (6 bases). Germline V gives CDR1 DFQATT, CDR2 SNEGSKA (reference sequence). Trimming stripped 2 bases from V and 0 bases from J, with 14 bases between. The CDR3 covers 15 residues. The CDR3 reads CSARPWRERSYEQYF. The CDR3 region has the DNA TGCAGTGCTAGACCTTGGAGGGAACGCTCCTACGAGCAGTACTTC.

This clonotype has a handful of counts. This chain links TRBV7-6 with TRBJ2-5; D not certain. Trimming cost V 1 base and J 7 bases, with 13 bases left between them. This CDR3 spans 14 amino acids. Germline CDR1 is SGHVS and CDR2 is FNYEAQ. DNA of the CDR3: TGTGCCAGCAGCTTAGTGTCTCAGGACGGGACCCAGTACTTC. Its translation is CASSLVSQDGTQYF.

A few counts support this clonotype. CDR3 sequence reads: CASSYSPGQGKGYEQYF. The DNA for the CDR3 is TGTGCCAGCAGTTACTCCCCGGGGCAGGGAAAAGGGTACGAGCAGTACTTC. The genes are TRBV6-6 and TRBJ2-7, with D perhaps assigned TRBD1 or TRBD2 (5 bases each). CDR1 is MNHNY, CDR2 SVGAGI, per germline (reference sequence). This CDR3 has 17 amino acids. V lost 0 bases, J lost 4 bases, and 19 bases lay in between.

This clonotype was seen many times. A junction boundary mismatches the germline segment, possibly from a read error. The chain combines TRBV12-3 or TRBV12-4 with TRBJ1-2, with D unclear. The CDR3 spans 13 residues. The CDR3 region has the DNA TGCGCCAGCAGCTTAGGGCGGAACTATGGCTACACCTTC. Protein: CASSLGRNYGYTF.

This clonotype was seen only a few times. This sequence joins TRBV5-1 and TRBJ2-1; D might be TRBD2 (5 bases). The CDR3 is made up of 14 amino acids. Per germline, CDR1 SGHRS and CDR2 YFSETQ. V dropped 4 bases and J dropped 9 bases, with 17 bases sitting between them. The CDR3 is CASSDRGISREQFF. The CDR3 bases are TGCGCCAGCAGCGACCGGGGAATTTCTCGTGAGCAGTTCTTC.

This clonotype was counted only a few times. CDR3 sequence: CASSSIVQETQYF. DNA of the CDR3: TGTGCCAGCAGCTCCATAGTCCAAGAGACCCAGTACTTC. V usage is TRBV7-9 and J usage is TRBJ2-5; D gene ambiguous. CDR3 length: 13 residues. Trimming cost V 4 bases and J 1 base, with 7 bases left between them. Germline CDR1 reads SEHNR; CDR2 reads FQNEAQ (reference sequence). The complete variable domain, with remaining parts taken from reference TRBV7-9 and TRBJ2-5, reads DTGVSQNPRHKITKRGQNVTFRCDPISEHNRLYWYRQTLGQGPEFLTYFQNEAQLEKSRLLSDRFSAERPKGSFSTLEIQRTEQGDSAMYLCASSSIVQETQYFGPGTRLLVL.

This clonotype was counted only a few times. The CDR3 DNA follows: TGTGCCAGCAGCCCCGGGTGGACTGAAGCTTTCTTT. Its protein is CASSPGWTEAFF. This chain joins TRBV7-9 and TRBJ1-1; no firm D call. This CDR3 contains 12 residues. Germline values: CDR1 SEHNR, CDR2 FQNEAQ (reference sequence). Deletions cut 5 bases from V and 5 bases from J, with 9 bases between.

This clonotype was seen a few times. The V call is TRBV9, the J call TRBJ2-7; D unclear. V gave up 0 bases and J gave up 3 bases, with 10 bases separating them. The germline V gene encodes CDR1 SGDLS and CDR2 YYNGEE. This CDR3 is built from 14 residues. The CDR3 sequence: CASSVGLGGYEQYF. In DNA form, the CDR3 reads TGTGCCAGCAGCGTAGGGCTAGGCGGCTACGAGCAGTACTTC.

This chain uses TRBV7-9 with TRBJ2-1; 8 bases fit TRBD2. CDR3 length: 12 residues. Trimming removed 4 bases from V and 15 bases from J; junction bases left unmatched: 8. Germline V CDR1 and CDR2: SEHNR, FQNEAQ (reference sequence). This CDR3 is CASSSSRTSPFF. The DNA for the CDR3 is TGTGCCAGCAGCTCCTCCCGGACTAGCCCGTTCTTC.

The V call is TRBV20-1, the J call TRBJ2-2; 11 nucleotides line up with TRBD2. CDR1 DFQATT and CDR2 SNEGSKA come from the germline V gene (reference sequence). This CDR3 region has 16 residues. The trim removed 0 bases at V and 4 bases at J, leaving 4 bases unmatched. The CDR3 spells CSARDSGRAGTGELFF. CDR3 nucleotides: TGCAGTGCTAGAGATAGCGGGAGGGCCGGCACCGGGGAGCTGTTTTTT.

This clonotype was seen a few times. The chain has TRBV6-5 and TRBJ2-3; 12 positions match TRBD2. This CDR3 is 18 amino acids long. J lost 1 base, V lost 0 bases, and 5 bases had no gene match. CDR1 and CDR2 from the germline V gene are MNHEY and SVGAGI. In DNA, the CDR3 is TGTGCCAGCAGTTACTCGAGGCCTAGCGGGGGGGGCACAGATACGCAGTATTTT. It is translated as CASSYSRPSGGGTDTQYF.

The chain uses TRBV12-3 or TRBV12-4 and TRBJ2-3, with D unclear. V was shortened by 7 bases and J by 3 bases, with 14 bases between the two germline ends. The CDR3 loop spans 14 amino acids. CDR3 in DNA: TGTGCCAGCATCCACTCCGGGTTAACAGATACGCAGTATTTT. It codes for CASIHSGLTDTQYF.

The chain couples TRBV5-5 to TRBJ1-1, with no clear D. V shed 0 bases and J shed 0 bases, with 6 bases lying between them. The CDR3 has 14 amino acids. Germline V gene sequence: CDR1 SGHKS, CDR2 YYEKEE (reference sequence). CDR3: CASSLAPMNTEAFF. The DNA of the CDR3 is TGTGCCAGCAGCTTGGCCCCGATGAACACTGAAGCTTTCTTT.

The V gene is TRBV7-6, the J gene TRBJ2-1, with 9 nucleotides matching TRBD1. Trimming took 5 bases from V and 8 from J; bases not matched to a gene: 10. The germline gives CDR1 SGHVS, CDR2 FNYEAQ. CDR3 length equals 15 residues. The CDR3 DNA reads TGTGCCAGCAGCACCCCGGGACAGGGTAGCGATGAGCAGTTCTTC. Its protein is CASSTPGQGSDEQFF.

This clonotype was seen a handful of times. CDR3 protein: CSVRWTLGSYEQYF. The CDR3 DNA reads as TGCAGCGTTAGATGGACTCTGGGGTCCTACGAGCAGTACTTC. The chain links TRBV29-1 to TRBJ2-7; tentatively, D is TRBD2 (5 bases). With 5 bases removed from V and 1 base from J, the gap between germline ends came to 15 bases. Germline CDR1 reads SQVTM; CDR2 reads ANQGSEA. This CDR3 contains 14 residues.

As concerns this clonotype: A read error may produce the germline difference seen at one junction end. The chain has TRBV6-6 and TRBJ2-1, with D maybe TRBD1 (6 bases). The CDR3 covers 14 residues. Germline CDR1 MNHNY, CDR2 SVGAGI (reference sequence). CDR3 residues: CASSSGTSYSEQFF. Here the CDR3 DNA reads TGTGCCAGCAGTTCCGGGACATCCTACAGTGAGCAGTTCTTC.

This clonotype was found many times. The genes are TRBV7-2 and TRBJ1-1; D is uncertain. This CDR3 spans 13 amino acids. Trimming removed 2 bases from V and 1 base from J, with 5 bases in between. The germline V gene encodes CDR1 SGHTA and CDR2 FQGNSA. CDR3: CASSLTQNTEAFF. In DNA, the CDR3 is TGTGCCAGCAGCTTAACACAGAACACTGAAGCTTTCTTT.

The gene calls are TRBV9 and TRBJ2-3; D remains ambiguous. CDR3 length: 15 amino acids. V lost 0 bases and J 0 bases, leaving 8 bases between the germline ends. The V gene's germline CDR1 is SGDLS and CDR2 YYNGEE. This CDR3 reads CASSVGRSSTDTQYF. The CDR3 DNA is TGTGCCAGCAGCGTAGGCAGGTCTAGCACAGATACGCAGTATTTT.

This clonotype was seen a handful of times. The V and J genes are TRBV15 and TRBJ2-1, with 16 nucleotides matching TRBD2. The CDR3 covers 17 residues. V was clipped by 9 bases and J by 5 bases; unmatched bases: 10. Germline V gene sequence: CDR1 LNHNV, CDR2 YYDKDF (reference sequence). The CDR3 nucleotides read TGTGCCACAGACCAGGGACTAGCGGGAGGGCTGGACAATGAGCAGTTCTTC. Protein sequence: CATDQGLAGGLDNEQFF.

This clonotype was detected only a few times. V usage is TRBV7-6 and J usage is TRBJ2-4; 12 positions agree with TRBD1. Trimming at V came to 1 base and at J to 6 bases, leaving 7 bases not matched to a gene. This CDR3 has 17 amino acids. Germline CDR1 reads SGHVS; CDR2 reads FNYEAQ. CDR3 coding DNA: TGTGCCAGCAGCTTAGATGGGACAGGGGGCGAAGGAAACATTCAGTACTTC. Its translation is CASSLDGTGGEGNIQYF.

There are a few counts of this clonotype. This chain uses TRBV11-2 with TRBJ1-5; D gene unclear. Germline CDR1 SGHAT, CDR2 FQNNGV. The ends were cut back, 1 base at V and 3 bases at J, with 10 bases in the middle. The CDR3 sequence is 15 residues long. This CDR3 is CASSLGILHNQPQHF. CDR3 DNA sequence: TGTGCCAGCAGCTTAGGGATTCTCCACAATCAGCCCCAGCATTTT.

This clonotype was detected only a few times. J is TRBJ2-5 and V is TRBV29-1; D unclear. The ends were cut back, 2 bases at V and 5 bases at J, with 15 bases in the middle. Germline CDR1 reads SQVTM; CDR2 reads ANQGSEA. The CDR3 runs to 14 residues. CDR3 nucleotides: TGCAGCGTTGAATTAGGTGCACGAAGCGAGACCCAGTACTTC. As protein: CSVELGARSETQYF.

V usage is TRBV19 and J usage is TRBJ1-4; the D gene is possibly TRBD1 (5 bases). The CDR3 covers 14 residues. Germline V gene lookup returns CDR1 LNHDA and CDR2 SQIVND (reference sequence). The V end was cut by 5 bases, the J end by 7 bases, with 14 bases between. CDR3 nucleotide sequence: TGTGCCAGTAGTTCTAGGGGTTTGGGTGAAAAACTGTTTTTT. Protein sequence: CASSSRGLGEKLFF.